These T cell receptor beta chains were read from a single sample in a study of T cell responses to AZD1222 COVID-19 vaccine. Assay used: immunoSEQ multiplex PCR; TCRdb lists only in-frame clones, some missing. The profile shows about 140,000 clones, just under 95% of them singletons. Material: peripheral blood, obtained after recovery from COVID-19. The receptors shown here come from an adult who had recovered from COVID-19. Each CDR3 is given with its conserved first and last residue. A D gene is named only where the DNA matches it firmly. A clone size is listed for some rows: how often the clone was seen (once, few, many), or a class if it is expanded.

D gene	clone size	V gene	J gene	CDR3 protein	CDR3 DNA
TRBD1	once	TRBV6-5	TRBJ1-2	CASRTGAQNYGYTF	TGTGCCAGCAGGACAGGGGCTCAAAACTATGGCTACACCTTC
TRBD2	NA	TRBV28	TRBJ2-1	CASSPRGAGGRNEQFF	TGTGCCAGCAGTCCCCGCGGGGCGGGAGGGCGGAATGAGCAGTTCTTC
NA	once	TRBV4-1	TRBJ2-7	CASSHGGLQDYEQYF	TGCGCCAGCAGTCATGGGGGGCTACAAGACTACGAGCAGTACTTC
NA	NA	TRBV19	TRBJ2-2	CASSTHLDTGELFF	TGTGCCAGTAGTACCCACTTGGACACCGGGGAGCTGTTTTTT
NA	NA	TRBV27	TRBJ1-1	CASSSLKGTVNTEAFF	TGTGCCAGCAGTTCTTTAAAGGGGACGGTGAACACTGAAGCTTTCTTT
NA	NA	TRBV29-1	TRBJ1-3	CSVEEGWGNTIYF	TGCAGCGTTGAAGAAGGGTGGGGAAACACCATATATTTT
TRBD1	NA	TRBV25-1	TRBJ1-4	CASSELTGGLGANEKLFF	TGTGCCAGCAGTGAACTGACAGGGGGCTTAGGGGCTAATGAAAAACTGTTTTTT
NA	NA	TRBV18	TRBJ2-1	CASSPPVGANEQFF	TGTGCCAGCTCACCACCGGTTGGTGCAAATGAGCAGTTCTTC
NA	few	TRBV5-8	TRBJ2-2	CASSLFGQGRTGELFF	TGTGCCAGCAGCTTGTTTGGGCAGGGGCGGACCGGGGAGCTGTTTTTT
NA	NA	TRBV5-1	TRBJ2-7	CASSSLTSRSSYEQYF	TGCGCCAGCAGCTCCCTTACGAGCAGGAGCTCCTACGAGCAGTACTTC
TRBD1	NA	TRBV30	TRBJ1-4	CAWTGQHTTNEKLFF	TGTGCCTGGACGGGACAGCATACAACTAATGAAAAACTGTTTTTT
NA	NA	TRBV7-6	TRBJ1-1	CASSLGLSMEAFF	TGTGCCAGCAGCTTAGGCCTGAGTATGGAAGCTTTCTTT
NA	NA	TRBV7-9	TRBJ2-5	CASSVGTSQETQYF	TGTGCCAGCAGCGTCGGGACTTCGCAAGAGACCCAGTACTTC
NA	NA	TRBV19	TRBJ1-2	CASRDSRTDYGYTF	TGTGCCAGTAGGGACAGCAGAACCGACTATGGCTACACCTTC
NA	NA	TRBV5-1	TRBJ2-7	CASSLGSGGEQYF	TGCGCCAGCAGCTTAGGATCCGGCGGCGAGCAGTACTTC